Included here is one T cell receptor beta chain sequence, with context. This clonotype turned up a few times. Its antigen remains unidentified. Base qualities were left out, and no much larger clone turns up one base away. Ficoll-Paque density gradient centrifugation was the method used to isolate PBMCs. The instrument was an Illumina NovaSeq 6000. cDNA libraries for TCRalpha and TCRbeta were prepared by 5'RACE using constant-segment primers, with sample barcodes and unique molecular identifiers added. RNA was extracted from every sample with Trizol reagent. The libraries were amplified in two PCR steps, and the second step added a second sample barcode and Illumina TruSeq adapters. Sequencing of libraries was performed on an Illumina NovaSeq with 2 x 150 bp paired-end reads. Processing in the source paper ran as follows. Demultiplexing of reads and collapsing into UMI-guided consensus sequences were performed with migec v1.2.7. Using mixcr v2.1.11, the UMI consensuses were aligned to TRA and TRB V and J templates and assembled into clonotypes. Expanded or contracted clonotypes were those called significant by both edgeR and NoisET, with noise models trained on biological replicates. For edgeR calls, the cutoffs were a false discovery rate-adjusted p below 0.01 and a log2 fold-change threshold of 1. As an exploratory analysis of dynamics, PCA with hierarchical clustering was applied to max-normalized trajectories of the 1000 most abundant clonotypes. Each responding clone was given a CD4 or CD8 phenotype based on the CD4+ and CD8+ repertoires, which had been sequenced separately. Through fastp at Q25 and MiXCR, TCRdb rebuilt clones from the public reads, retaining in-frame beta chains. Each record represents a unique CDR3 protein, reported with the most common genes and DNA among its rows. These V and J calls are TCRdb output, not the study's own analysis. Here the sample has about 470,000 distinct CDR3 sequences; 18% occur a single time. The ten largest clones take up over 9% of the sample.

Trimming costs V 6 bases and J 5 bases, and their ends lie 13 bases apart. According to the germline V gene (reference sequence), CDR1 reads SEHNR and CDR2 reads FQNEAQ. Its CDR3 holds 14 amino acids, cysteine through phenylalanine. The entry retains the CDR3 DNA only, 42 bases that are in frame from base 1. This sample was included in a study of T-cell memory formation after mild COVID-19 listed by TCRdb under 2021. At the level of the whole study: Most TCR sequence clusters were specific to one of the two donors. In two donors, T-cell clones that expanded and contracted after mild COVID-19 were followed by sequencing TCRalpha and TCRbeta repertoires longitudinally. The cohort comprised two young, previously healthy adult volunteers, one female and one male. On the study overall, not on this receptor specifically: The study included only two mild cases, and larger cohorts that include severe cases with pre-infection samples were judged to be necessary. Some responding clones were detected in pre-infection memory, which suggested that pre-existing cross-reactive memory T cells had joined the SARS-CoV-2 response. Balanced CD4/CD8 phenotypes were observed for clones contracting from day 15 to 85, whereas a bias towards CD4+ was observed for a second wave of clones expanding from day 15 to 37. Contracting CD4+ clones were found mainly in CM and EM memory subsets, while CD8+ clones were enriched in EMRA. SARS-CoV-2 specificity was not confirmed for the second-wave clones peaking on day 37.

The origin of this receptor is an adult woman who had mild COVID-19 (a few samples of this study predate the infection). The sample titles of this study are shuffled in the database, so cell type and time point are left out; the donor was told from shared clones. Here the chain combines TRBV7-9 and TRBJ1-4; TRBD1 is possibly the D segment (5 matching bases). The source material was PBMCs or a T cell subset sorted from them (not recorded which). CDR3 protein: CASSPSWGNEKLFF. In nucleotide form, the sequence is TGTGCCAGCAGTCCCTCGTGGGGGAATGAAAAACTGTTTTTT.